The TCR beta chain described here comes from a study of cytomegalovirus exposure and HLA in healthy donors. Study-wide findings and caveats: A later analysis reported that several of the most significant clusters appeared to be linked to common viral pathogens, among them Epstein-Barr virus. Later work associated fewer than 20,000 TCR beta sequences with HLA alleles at 0.05 false discovery rate.

Nominally healthy donors provided the samples, though records likely missed some immune exposures. Germline lookup yields CDR1 SGHTS and CDR2 YDEGEE. CDR3 length equals 11 residues. V shed 4 bases and J shed 4 bases, with 6 bases lying between them. In the case of this clone: Its antigen remains unidentified.

Primers: 60 Vbeta forward and 13 Jbeta reverse. Assay used: immunoSEQ multiplex PCR; TCRdb lists only in-frame clones, some missing. The sample carries around 75,000 clones, roughly 76% recorded once. The receptor comes from a man younger than 30 in good health and CMV-seronegative. The chain carries TRBV5-8 and TRBJ2-7; D gene uncertain. The sequencing sample was made of PBMCs. The CDR3 DNA reads as TGTGCCAGCAGCCCCCTTTACGAGCAGTACTTC. Its translation: CASSPLYEQYF.